This TCR beta chain was recorded in a study of blood T cell repertoires in COVID-19. Study context: PBMCs, B-cell-depleted T cells, or T cells were the source of the cDNA or gDNA that made up the material.

Per the germline V gene, CDR1 is MNHNY and CDR2 is SVGAGI (reference sequence). The CDR3 consists of 13 residues. V shed 9 bases, J shed 7 bases, and the junction held 8 bases outside the gene matches. Profiled with immunoSEQ multiplex PCR; TCRdb holds only in-frame clones, not every one. The data hold around 210,000 clones, with approximately 85% observed a single time. Patients from Seattle were sampled longitudinally, starting during active infection. This chain joins TRBV6-6 and TRBJ1-5; TRBD1 matches 8 bases. The specimen was peripheral blood. The receptor's source is a man aged 45-65 years with COVID-19, enrolled during active disease. The CDR3 region has the DNA TGTGCCAGGTCACAGGGGGTAGGACAGCCCCAGCATTTT. It codes for CARSQGVGQPQHF.